Shown below are 2 T cell receptor beta chains from a single sample sequenced in a study of tumor and adjacent non-tumor tissue in lung cancer. Three rounds of nested PCR, following a modified ARM-PCR protocol, produced the TCRbeta library. TCRdb reanalysed the multiplex PCR reads using MiXCR and keeps one entry per CDR3 protein. The table has some 120,000 distinct CDR3 sequences, about 66% seen once; the top ten hold roughly 13%. RNA was extracted from bulk tissue without any cell sorting. The sample consisted of lung tumor tissue. The receptors stem from a man aged 30-40 years with non-small cell lung cancer.

With regard to this clonotype: The junction differs from germline at one of its ends, possibly a read error. The chain has TRBV5-4 and TRBJ1-1; no clear D gene. Germline V gene sequence: CDR1 SGHNT, CDR2 YYREEE (reference sequence). This CDR3 contains 14 residues. CDR3 bases: TGTGCCAGCAGCTTGGTGGGTCAGAACATTGAAGCTTTCTTT. It encodes CASSLVGQNIEAFF. The full variable domain, in which reference TRBV5-4 and TRBJ1-1 provide the parts outside the CDR3, is ETGVTQSPTHLIKTRGQQVTLRCSSQSGHNTVSWYQQALGQGPQFIFQYYREEENGRGNFPPRFSGLQFPNYSSELNVNALELDDSALYLCASSLVGQNIEAFFGQGTRLTVV.

A remark on this clonotype: The junction departs from germline at one end; a sequencing error may be responsible. The genes are TRBV30 and TRBJ1-2; D possibly corresponds to TRBD1 (6 bases). This CDR3 spans 13 amino acids. Germline V gives CDR1 GTSNPN, CDR2 SVGIG (reference sequence). The chain's CDR3 is CAWGRGGHYGYIF. The CDR3 bases are TGTGCCTGGGGTCGAGGGGGGCACTATGGCTACATCTTC.